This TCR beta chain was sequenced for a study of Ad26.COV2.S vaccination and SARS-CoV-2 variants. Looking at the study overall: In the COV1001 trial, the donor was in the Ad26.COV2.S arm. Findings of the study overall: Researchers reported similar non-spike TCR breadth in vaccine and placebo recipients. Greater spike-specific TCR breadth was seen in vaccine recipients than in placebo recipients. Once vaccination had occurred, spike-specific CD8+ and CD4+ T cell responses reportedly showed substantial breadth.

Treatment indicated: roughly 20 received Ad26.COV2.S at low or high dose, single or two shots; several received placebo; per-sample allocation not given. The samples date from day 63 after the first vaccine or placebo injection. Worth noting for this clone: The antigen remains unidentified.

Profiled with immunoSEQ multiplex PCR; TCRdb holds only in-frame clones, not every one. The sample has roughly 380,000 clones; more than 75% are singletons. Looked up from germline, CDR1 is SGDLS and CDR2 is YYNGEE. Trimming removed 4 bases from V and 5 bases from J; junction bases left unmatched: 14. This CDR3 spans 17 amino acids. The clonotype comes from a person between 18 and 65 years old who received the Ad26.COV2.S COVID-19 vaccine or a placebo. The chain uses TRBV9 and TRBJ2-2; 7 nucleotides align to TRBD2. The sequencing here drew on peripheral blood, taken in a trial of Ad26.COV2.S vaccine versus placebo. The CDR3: CASSLGGSPFGTGELFF. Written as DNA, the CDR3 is TGTGCCAGCAGCCTCGGGGGGTCCCCTTTTGGGACCGGGGAGCTGTTTTTT.